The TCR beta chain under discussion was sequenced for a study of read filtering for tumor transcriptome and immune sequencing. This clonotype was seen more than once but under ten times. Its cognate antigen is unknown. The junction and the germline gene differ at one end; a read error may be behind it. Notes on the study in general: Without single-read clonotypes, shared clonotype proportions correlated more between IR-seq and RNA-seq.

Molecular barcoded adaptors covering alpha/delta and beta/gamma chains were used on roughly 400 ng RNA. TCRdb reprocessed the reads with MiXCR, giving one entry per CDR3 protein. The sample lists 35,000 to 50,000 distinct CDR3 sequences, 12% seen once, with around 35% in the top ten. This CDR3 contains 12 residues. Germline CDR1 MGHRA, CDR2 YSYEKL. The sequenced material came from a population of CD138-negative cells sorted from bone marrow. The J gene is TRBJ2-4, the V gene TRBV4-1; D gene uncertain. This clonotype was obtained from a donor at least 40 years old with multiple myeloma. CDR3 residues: CASSHDVNIRYF. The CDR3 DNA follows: TGCGCCAGCAGCCACGATGTAAACATTCGGTACTTC.